The 9 T cell receptor beta chains presented below share a single source sample, sequenced in a study of cytomegalovirus exposure and HLA in healthy donors. PCR employed 60 Vbeta and 13 Jbeta primers. Sequencing was performed with immunoSEQ multiplex PCR; in TCRdb, only in-frame clones are kept and a portion is missing. The data show more than 150,000 clones, approximately 84% seen once. Input material: PBMCs. Source of these receptors: a girl under three years old in good health and CMV-seronegative.

This clone was found a few times. V usage is TRBV7-9 and J usage is TRBJ1-1, with D unclear. Between the trimmed V and J ends, which lost 5 bases and 3 bases, there was a span of 13 bases. The CDR3 totals 14 residues. Germline V gives CDR1 SEHNR, CDR2 FQNEAQ (reference sequence). The DNA for the CDR3 is TGTGCCAGCAGCCCCGGGGAGAAGGACACTGAAGCTTTCTTT. Its protein is CASSPGEKDTEAFF.

The genes are TRBV29-1 and TRBJ1-2; 7 positions match TRBD1. CDR3 length: 14 amino acids. J gave up 4 bases and V 7 bases, and 12 bases lay outside the gene matches. The germline V gene encodes CDR1 SQVTM and CDR2 ANQGSEA. DNA for the CDR3: TGCAGCGCTAAGAGCCGGGACAGTGCCTATGGCTACACCTTC. Translating it yields CSAKSRDSAYGYTF.

The rearrangement links TRBV6-5 to TRBJ1-6; the D gene is possibly TRBD1 (6 bases). This CDR3 spans 15 amino acids. Germline CDR1 is MNHEY and CDR2 is SVGAGI. V lost 0 bases, J lost 8 bases, and 11 bases lay in between. This chain's CDR3 is CASSYSGGRDSPLHF. In DNA, the CDR3 is TGTGCCAGCAGTTACTCGGGGGGGCGCGATTCACCCCTCCACTTT.

The chain carries TRBV19 and TRBJ2-7; TRBD2 aligns across 7 bases. The CDR3 is 14 residues long. Germline assignment: CDR1 LNHDA and CDR2 SQIVND (reference sequence). The ends lost 2 bases at V and 6 bases at J; junction bases unmatched: 7. For the CDR3, the DNA is TGTGCCAGTAGTATAAGGGCGGGAGTTGCCGAGCAGTACTTC. Protein product: CASSIRAGVAEQYF.

V gene TRBV7-9 combines with J gene TRBJ2-5, with 7 bases aligning to TRBD1. The CDR3 extends over 16 amino acids. Germline V gives CDR1 SEHNR, CDR2 FQNEAQ (reference sequence). With 4 bases clipped from V and 2 bases from J, the junction kept 10 bases outside the gene matches. The CDR3 spells CASSSRPGQMQETQYF. Written as DNA, the CDR3 is TGTGCCAGCAGCTCTAGACCGGGACAGATGCAAGAGACCCAGTACTTC.

This clone occurred once. This chain uses TRBV27 with TRBJ1-2; D is possibly TRBD1 (6 bases). V was clipped by 4 bases and J by 3 bases, with 9 bases between them. Germline V lookup: CDR1 MNHEY, CDR2 SMNVEV (reference sequence). The CDR3 runs 13 residues. The CDR3, as DNA: TGTGCCAGCAGTTGGACAGTGGACTATGGCTACACCTTC. Translating gives CASSWTVDYGYTF.

The V and J genes are TRBV12-5 and TRBJ2-2; the D gene is possibly TRBD1 (5 bases). The germline gives CDR1 LGHNT, CDR2 FRNRAP. The CDR3 is 16 amino acids. V was clipped by 4 bases and J by 5 bases, with 17 bases between them. DNA of the CDR3: TGTGCTAGTGGTTCCCCTTCAGGGATTGGGACCGGGGAGCTGTTTTTT. Its protein product is CASGSPSGIGTGELFF.

As concerns this clone: The junction differs from germline at one of its ends, possibly a read error. The genes are TRBV7-9 and TRBJ2-1; TRBD2 aligns across 11 bases. The germline V gene encodes CDR1 SEHNR and CDR2 FQNEAQ (reference sequence). This CDR3 has 14 residues. CDR3 sequence: CSSSLAGGGNEQFF. The CDR3 bases are TGTTCCAGCAGCTTAGCGGGAGGGGGTAATGAGCAGTTCTTC.

This clone was seen a handful of times. This chain links TRBV7-9 with TRBJ2-3; TRBD2 aligns across 9 bases. Germline-derived CDR1 and CDR2 are SEHNR and FQNEAQ (reference sequence). The CDR3 is 15 residues long. Trimming took 0 bases from V and 3 from J; bases not matched to a gene: 1. CDR3 region: CASSLASGSTDTQYF. The DNA for the CDR3 is TGTGCCAGCAGCTTAGCTAGCGGGAGTACAGATACGCAGTATTTT.